The next 4 T cell receptor beta chains were all read from a single sample in a study of blood T cells in healthy people across ages. The use of a sample-barcoded 5' primer and a J-beta primer mix characterized a second PCR of about 7 to 12 cycles. TCRdb reprocessed the 5' RACE reads with MiXCR, giving one entry per CDR3 protein. The sample includes over 600,000 distinct CDR3 sequences, 40% to 45% of them seen just once. Sequenced: blood. These receptors all come from a man aged 80 or over in good health.

Concerning this clonotype itself: A much larger clone sits a single nucleotide away, making a read error possible. The chain carries TRBV29-1 and TRBJ2-3; 7 bases match TRBD2. With 3 bases clipped from V and 2 bases from J, the junction kept 8 bases outside the gene matches. The length of the CDR3 is 15 residues. CDR1 and CDR2 (germline): SQVTM, ANQGSEA. CDR3 coding DNA: TGCAGCGTTGATCGCGGGAGTCTGATCACAGATACGCAGTATTTT. It yields the protein CSVDRGSLITDTQYF.

The chain has TRBV5-1 and TRBJ1-1; 7 positions agree with TRBD1. After removal of 4 bases from V and 7 bases from J, the junction contained 13 bases not matched to a gene. Germline V gene lookup returns CDR1 SGHRS and CDR2 YFSETQ. The CDR3 totals 15 residues. The CDR3 spells CASSLGTALGFEAFF. The CDR3 nucleotides are TGCGCCAGCAGCCTCGGGACAGCCCTGGGATTTGAAGCTTTCTTT.

CDR3 sequence reads: CSAPRDGYEQYF. The DNA of the CDR3 is TGCAGTGCTCCACGGGATGGCTACGAGCAGTACTTC. V gene TRBV20-1 combines with J gene TRBJ2-7; D is perhaps TRBD2 (5 bases). With 5 bases removed from V and 3 bases from J, the gap between germline ends came to 11 bases. The CDR3 runs 12 residues. From germline, CDR1 is DFQATT and CDR2 SNEGSKA (reference sequence).

CDR3 in amino acids: CASSENRGRADTQYF. DNA of the CDR3: TGTGCCAGCAGTGAAAACAGGGGGCGTGCGGATACGCAGTATTTT. V is TRBV2 and J is TRBJ2-3, with TRBD1 matching 9 bases. CDR1 is SNHLY, CDR2 FYNNEI, per germline. CDR3 length equals 15 residues. Losses at the gene ends were 2 bases for V and 6 bases for J; bases not matched to a gene: 6.